These 13 T cell receptor beta chains share one sample of origin, sequenced in a study of T cells in Graves' hyperthyroidism and ophthalmopathy. TCR beta CDR3 sequences were amplified from RNA transcripts. The HTBI primer set served for first-round RT-PCR of the TCR CDR3. MiXCR, run by TCRdb on the multiplex PCR reads, gives a single entry per CDR3 protein. The table lists around 700,000 distinct CDR3 sequences, roughly a sixth of them singletons. Sequenced: blood. Source of these receptors: a woman aged 50 to 65 with Graves' hyperthyroidism that later progressed to Graves' ophthalmopathy.

This clonotype came up a few times. J is TRBJ2-2 and V is TRBV9; perhaps TRBD2 as D (6 bases). CDR1 is SGDLS and CDR2 is YYNGEE in the germline V gene. This CDR3 is built from 17 residues. The germline V and J ends were trimmed by 0 bases and 7 bases, with 19 bases remaining between them. Here the CDR3 DNA reads TGTGCCAGCAGCGTAGGACCACCGACAGCGCGGGGCGGGGAGCTGTTTTTT. Its translation is CASSVGPPTARGGELFF.

In this sample, this clonotype turned up many times. The chain joins TRBV5-5 to TRBJ1-2; 7 bases are shared with TRBD1. V lost 2 bases, J lost 5 bases, and 9 bases stayed unmatched. CDR3 length: 15 amino acids. The germline gives CDR1 SGHKS, CDR2 YYEKEE (reference sequence). The CDR3 DNA follows: TGTGCCAGCAGCTTACGGGACAGCTACGCGTATGGCTACACCTTC. Translation: CASSLRDSYAYGYTF.

The chain joins TRBV5-8 to TRBJ1-2; unclear D gene. The CDR3 is made up of 13 amino acids. Germline V lookup: CDR1 SGHTS, CDR2 YDEGEE. V shed 3 bases and J shed 5 bases, with 11 bases lying between them. CDR3: CASSSIPPYGYTF. CDR3 in DNA: TGTGCCAGCAGCTCTATCCCTCCATATGGCTACACCTTC.

The V call is TRBV6-1, the J call TRBJ1-2, with a weak D call TRBD1 (5 bases). The CDR3 contains 15 residues. The germline gives CDR1 MNHNS, CDR2 SASEGT. The V end was cut by 7 bases, the J end by 7 bases, with 22 bases between. The CDR3 is CASTAGHPPRGGYTF. DNA of the CDR3: TGTGCCAGCACTGCAGGACACCCCCCTAGGGGTGGCTACACCTTC.

This clonotype was counted a single time. One end of the junction does not line up with germline, which may come from a read error. CDR3 nucleotides: TGTGCCAGCAGCTTGTATGACAAAAACACTCAGTACTTC. Protein: CASSLYDKNTQYF. The chain has TRBV5-4 and TRBJ2-4; no reliable D call. Germline V gene lookup returns CDR1 SGHNT and CDR2 YYREEE (reference sequence). This CDR3 contains 13 residues.

This clonotype has a count of ten or more. The chain joins TRBV3-1 to TRBJ1-2; D remains ambiguous. The V gene's germline CDR1 is LGHDT and CDR2 YNNKEL (reference sequence). The CDR3 sequence is 14 residues long. Trimming took 1 base from V and 4 from J, leaving 10 bases between them. CDR3 region: CASSQGRPIYGYTF. Here the CDR3 DNA reads TGTGCCAGCAGCCAAGGGCGGCCAATCTATGGCTACACCTTC.

Concerning this clonotype itself: Being one base from a much bigger clone, this may be a read error. The V call is TRBV7-2, the J call TRBJ2-5; perhaps TRBD1 as D (5 bases). Germline assignment: CDR1 SGHTA and CDR2 FQGNSA. There are 15 residues in the CDR3. The V end was cut by 6 bases, the J end by 3 bases, with 17 bases between. In nucleotides, the CDR3 is TGTGCCAGCAGACATAGTGGGGCAGGCGAAGAGACCCAGTACTTC. Its translation: CASRHSGAGEETQYF.

The rearrangement uses TRBV11-2 and TRBJ2-7; 7 nucleotides line up with TRBD1. V lost 5 bases, J lost 6 bases, and 7 bases stayed unmatched. CDR1 and CDR2 from the germline V gene are SGHAT and FQNNGV. CDR3 size: 13 residues. The CDR3 sequence: CASSQDRELEQYF. The CDR3 DNA reads as TGTGCCAGCAGCCAAGACAGGGAGCTCGAGCAGTACTTC.

This clonotype occurred a few times. V is TRBV6-2 or TRBV6-3 and J is TRBJ1-1, with D maybe TRBD1 (5 bases). This CDR3 spans 14 amino acids. V was cut by 7 bases and J by 3 bases, with 15 bases left in between. Germline V gene sequence: CDR1 MNHEY, CDR2 SVGEGT. The CDR3 loop is CASKLGVGDTEAFF. CDR3 DNA: TGTGCCAGCAAGCTAGGGGTTGGGGACACTGAAGCTTTCTTT.

This clonotype was recorded many times. V gene TRBV11-2 combines with J gene TRBJ1-5; D gene uncertain. This CDR3 comprises 13 residues. The germline CDR1 and CDR2 sequences are SGHAT and FQNNGV. V lost 6 bases to trimming and J lost 3 bases, with 9 bases between them. The DNA for the CDR3 is TGTGCCAGCAGAAGACGACCCAATCAGCCCCAGCATTTT. This gives the protein CASRRRPNQPQHF. Full variable domain (outside the CDR3, taken from reference TRBV11-2 and TRBJ1-5): EAGVAQSPRYKIIEKRQSVAFWCNPISGHATLYWYQQILGQGPKLLIQFQNNGVVDDSQLPKDRFSAERLKGVDSTLKIQPAKLEDSAVYLCASRRRPNQPQHFGDGTRLSIL.

This clonotype was found many times. This chain uses TRBV11-3 with TRBJ2-1, with D possibly TRBD2 on 7 matching bases. The CDR3 contains 15 residues. Trimming took 5 bases from V and 0 from J, leaving 11 bases between them. Germline lookup yields CDR1 SGHNT and CDR2 YENEEA. CDR3 region: CASSPRGASYNEQFF. The CDR3 nucleotides read TGTGCCAGCAGCCCCCGGGGGGCCTCCTACAATGAGCAGTTCTTC. The complete variable domain, with remaining parts taken from reference TRBV11-3 and TRBJ2-1, reads EAGVVQSPRYKIIEKKQPVAFWCNPISGHNTLYWYLQNLGQGPELLIRYENEEAVDDSQLPKDRFSAERLKGVDSTLKIQPAELGDSAVYLCASSPRGASYNEQFFGPGTRLTVL.

This clonotype has a handful of counts. The chain links TRBV20-1 to TRBJ1-6; possibly TRBD1 for D (5 bases). The CDR3 has 13 amino acids. Germline V CDR1 and CDR2: DFQATT, SNEGSKA (reference sequence). Deletions cut 6 bases from V and 11 bases from J, with 17 bases between. Written as DNA, the CDR3 is TGCAGTGCGAGGGAGGGGCCGGCTACACCCCTCCACTTT. It codes for CSAREGPATPLHF.

This chain connects TRBV7-9 to TRBJ2-2; D remains unclear. The CDR3 runs to 15 residues. Between the trimmed V and J ends, which lost 1 base and 6 bases, there was a span of 12 bases. Germline lookup yields CDR1 SEHNR and CDR2 FQNEAQ (reference sequence). The CDR3 is CASSLEVMRSGELFF. CDR3 DNA: TGTGCCAGCAGCTTAGAGGTTATGCGGTCCGGGGAGCTGTTTTTT.